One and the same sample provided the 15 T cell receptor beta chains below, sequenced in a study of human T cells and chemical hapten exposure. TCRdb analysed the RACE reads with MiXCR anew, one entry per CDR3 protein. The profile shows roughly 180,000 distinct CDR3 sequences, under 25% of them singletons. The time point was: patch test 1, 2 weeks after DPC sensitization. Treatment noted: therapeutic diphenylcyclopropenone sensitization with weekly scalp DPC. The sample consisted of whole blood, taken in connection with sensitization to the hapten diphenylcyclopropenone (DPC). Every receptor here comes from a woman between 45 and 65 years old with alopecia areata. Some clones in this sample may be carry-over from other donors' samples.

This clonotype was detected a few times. CDR3 amino acids: CASSETVQGNTIYF. The CDR3 coding sequence is TGTGCCAGCAGCGAAACAGTGCAGGGAAACACCATATATTTT. The genes are TRBV7-9 and TRBJ1-3, with D uncertain. Germline loops: CDR1 SEHNR, CDR2 FQNEAQ (reference sequence). This CDR3 is 14 amino acids long. Trimming shortened V by 5 bases and J by 4 bases, and 12 bases separated the two germline ends.

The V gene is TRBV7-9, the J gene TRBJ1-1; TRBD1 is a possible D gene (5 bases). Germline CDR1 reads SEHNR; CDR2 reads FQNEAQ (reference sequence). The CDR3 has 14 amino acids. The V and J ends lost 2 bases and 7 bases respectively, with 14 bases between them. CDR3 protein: CASSLTGQNFEAFF. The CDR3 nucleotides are TGTGCCAGCAGCTTAACAGGACAAAATTTTGAAGCTTTCTTT.

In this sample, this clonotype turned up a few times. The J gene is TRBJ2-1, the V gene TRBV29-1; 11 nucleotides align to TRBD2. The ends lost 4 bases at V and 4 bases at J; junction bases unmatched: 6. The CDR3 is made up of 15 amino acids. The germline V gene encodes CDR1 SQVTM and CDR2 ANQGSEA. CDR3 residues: CSVVLLAGGYNEQFF. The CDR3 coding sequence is TGCAGCGTTGTGTTGCTAGCGGGAGGATACAATGAGCAGTTCTTC.

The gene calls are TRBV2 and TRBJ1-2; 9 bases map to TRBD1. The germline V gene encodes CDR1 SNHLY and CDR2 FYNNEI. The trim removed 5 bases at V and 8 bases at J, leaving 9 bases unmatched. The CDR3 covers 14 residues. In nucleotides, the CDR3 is TGTGCCAGCAGTCAAGGACAGGGGATCTCGGGCTACACCTTC. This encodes CASSQGQGISGYTF.

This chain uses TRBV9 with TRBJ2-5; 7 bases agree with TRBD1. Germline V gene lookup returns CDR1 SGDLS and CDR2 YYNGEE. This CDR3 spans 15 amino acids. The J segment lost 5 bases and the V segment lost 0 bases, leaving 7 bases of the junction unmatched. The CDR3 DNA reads TGTGCCAGCAGCGTAGTCGACAGGGTTACGGAGACCCAGTACTTC. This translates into CASSVVDRVTETQYF. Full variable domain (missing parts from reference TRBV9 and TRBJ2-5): DSGVTQTPKHLITATGQRVTLRCSPRSGDLSVYWYQQSLDQGLQFLIQYYNGEERAKGNILERFSAQQFPDLHSELNLSSLELGDSALYFCASSVVDRVTETQYFGPGTRLLVL.

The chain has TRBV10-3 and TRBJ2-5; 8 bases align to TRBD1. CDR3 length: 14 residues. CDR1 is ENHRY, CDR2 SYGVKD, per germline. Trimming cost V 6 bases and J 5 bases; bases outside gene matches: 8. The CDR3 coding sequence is TGTGCCATCAGCGCAGGGGGCGGCGGGGAGACCCAGTACTTC. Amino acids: CAISAGGGGETQYF.

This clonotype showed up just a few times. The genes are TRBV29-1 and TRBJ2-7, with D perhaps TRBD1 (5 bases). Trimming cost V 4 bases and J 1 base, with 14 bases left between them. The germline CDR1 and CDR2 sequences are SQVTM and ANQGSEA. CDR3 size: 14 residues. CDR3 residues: CSVAPRARSYEQYF. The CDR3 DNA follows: TGCAGCGTTGCCCCCAGGGCACGTTCCTACGAGCAGTACTTC.

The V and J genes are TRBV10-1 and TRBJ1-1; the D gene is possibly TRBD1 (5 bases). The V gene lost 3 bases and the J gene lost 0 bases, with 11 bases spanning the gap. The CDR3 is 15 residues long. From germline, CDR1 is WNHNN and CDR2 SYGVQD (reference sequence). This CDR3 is CASSDSGRLNTEAFF. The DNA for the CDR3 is TGCGCCAGCAGTGATTCGGGACGGTTGAACACTGAAGCTTTCTTT.

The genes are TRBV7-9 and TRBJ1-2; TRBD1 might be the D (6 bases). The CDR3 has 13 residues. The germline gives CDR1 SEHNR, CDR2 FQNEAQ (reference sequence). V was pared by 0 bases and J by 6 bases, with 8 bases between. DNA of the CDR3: TGTGCCAGCAGCTTAGCTAAGGGGGATGGCTACACCTTC. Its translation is CASSLAKGDGYTF.

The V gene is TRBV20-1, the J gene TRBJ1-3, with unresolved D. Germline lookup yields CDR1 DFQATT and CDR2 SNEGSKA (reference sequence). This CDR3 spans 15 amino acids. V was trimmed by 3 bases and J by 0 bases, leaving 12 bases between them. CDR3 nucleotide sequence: TGCAGTGCTAGGCCCCAGACATTCTCTGGAAACACCATATATTTT. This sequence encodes CSARPQTFSGNTIYF.

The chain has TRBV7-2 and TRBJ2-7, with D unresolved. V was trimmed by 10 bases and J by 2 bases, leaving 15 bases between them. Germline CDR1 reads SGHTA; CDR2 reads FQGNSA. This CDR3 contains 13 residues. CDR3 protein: CATRLGGTYEQYF. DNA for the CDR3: TGTGCCACCCGACTCGGCGGAACCTACGAGCAGTACTTC. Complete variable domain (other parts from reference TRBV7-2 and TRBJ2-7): GAGVSQSPSNKVTEKGKDVELRCDPISGHTALYWYRQSLGQGLEFLIYFQGNSAPDKSGLPSDRFSAERTGGSVSTLTIQRTQQEDSAVYLCATRLGGTYEQYFGPGTRLTVT.

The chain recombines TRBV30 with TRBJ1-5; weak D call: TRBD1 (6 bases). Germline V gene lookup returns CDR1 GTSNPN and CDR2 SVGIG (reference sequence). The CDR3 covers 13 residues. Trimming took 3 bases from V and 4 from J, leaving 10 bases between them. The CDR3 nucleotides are TGTGCCTGGAGCCGACAGGAGAATCAGCCCCAGCATTTT. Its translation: CAWSRQENQPQHF. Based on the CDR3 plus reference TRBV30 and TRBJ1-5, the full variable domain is SQTIHQWPATLVQPVGSPLSLECTVEGTSNPNLYWYRQAAGRGLQLLFYSVGIGQISSEVPQNLSASRPQDRQFILSSKKLLLSDSGFYLCAWSRQENQPQHFGDGTRLSIL.

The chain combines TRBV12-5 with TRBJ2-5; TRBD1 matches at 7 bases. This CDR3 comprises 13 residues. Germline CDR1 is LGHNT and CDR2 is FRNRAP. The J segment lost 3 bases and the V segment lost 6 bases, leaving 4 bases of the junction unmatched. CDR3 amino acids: CASGTDREETQYF. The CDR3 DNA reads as TGTGCTAGTGGCACCGACAGGGAAGAGACCCAGTACTTC.

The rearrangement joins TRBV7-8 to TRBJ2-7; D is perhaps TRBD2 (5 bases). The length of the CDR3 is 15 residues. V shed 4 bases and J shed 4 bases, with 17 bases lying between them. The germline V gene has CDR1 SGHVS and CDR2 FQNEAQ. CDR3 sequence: CASSSIGAGEYEQYF. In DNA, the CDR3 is TGTGCCAGCAGCTCCATTGGAGCCGGGGAGTACGAGCAGTACTTC.

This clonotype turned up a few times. The CDR3: CASSGSGGGGTGELFF. The CDR3 bases are TGTGCCAGCAGCGGCTCGGGGGGAGGGGGCACCGGGGAGCTGTTTTTT. The rearrangement links TRBV5-5 to TRBJ2-2; D may be TRBD2 (7 bases). The CDR3 sequence is 16 residues long. The germline V and J ends were trimmed by 4 bases and 4 bases, with 17 bases remaining between them. CDR1 is SGHKS, CDR2 YYEKEE, per germline (reference sequence).